Below, 23 T cell receptor beta chains from the same sample are listed, as sequenced in a study of cytomegalovirus exposure and HLA in healthy donors. The study ran its PCR with 60 Vbeta and 13 Jbeta primers. The table came from immunoSEQ multiplex PCR; TCRdb's copy has only in-frame clones and leaves some out. The sample lists about 94,000 clones, more than 70% seen once, with about 4% in the top ten. The sequenced sample was PBMCs. These receptors came from a woman aged 40 to 49 in good health and CMV-seronegative.

This clone was counted between two and nine times. This chain connects TRBV7-3 to TRBJ2-1; D possibly corresponds to TRBD1 (5 bases). Trimming stripped 4 bases from V and 3 bases from J, with 7 bases between. There are 13 residues in the CDR3. Germline V CDR1 and CDR2: SGHTA, FQGTGA. Here the CDR3 reads CASSSTVYNEQFF. DNA for the CDR3: TGTGCCAGCAGCTCGACAGTCTACAATGAGCAGTTCTTC.

This sequence joins TRBV7-2 and TRBJ1-4, with D tentatively TRBD1 (5 bases). Germline V CDR1 and CDR2: SGHTA, FQGNSA. The CDR3 sequence is 15 residues long. V lost 1 base to trimming and J lost 3 bases, with 9 bases between them. This CDR3 is CASSLGRVANEKLFF. The CDR3 DNA reads TGTGCCAGCAGCTTAGGCAGGGTAGCTAATGAAAAACTGTTTTTT.

The chain links TRBV4-1 to TRBJ2-7; 7 bases map to TRBD1. From germline, CDR1 is MGHRA and CDR2 YSYEKL. The V gene end was trimmed by 5 bases and the J gene end by 2 bases; junction bases not matched to a gene: 12. CDR3 length equals 16 residues. The CDR3 loop is CASSSSGTVIPYEQYF. The CDR3 DNA reads as TGCGCCAGCAGCTCATCCGGGACAGTCATCCCCTACGAGCAGTACTTC.

This rearrangement joins TRBV7-3 to TRBJ2-6; D perhaps matches TRBD1 (5 bases). The length of the CDR3 is 18 residues. The germline V and J ends were trimmed by 1 base and 4 bases, with 17 bases remaining between them. Per germline, CDR1 SGHTA and CDR2 FQGTGA. CDR3 sequence (DNA): TGTGCCAGCAGCTTAATCCCCCCAGGGTCTGGCGGGGCCAACGTCCTGACTTTC. This codes for CASSLIPPGSGGANVLTF.

The gene calls are TRBV6-4 and TRBJ1-1; D remains ambiguous. The CDR3 totals 12 residues. The ends were cut back, 11 bases at V and 7 bases at J, with 17 bases in the middle. Germline CDR1 reads MRHNA; CDR2 reads SNTAGT. The CDR3 DNA sequence: TGTGCCGGCCCGCCCACAGTTAATGAAGCTTTCTTT. This sequence encodes CAGPPTVNEAFF.

The CDR3 DNA sequence: TGTGCCAGCAGCTTACGAGGAGGCAGCATAGAAGAGACCCAGTACTTC. Translated: CASSLRGGSIEETQYF. The chain couples TRBV7-3 to TRBJ2-5, with TRBD2 as a possible D gene (5 bases). Trimming took off 2 bases at V and 3 bases at J, with 16 bases between the two ends. The CDR3 contains 16 residues. Germline values: CDR1 SGHTA, CDR2 FQGTGA.

The genes are TRBV19 and TRBJ2-6; 10 bases align to TRBD1. Losses at the gene ends were 5 bases for V and 3 bases for J; bases not matched to a gene: 10. CDR1 is LNHDA, CDR2 SQIVND, per germline (reference sequence). The CDR3 is 18 residues long. CDR3 in DNA: TGTGCCAGTAGTCCACGGACAGGGGGGACGTATGGGGCCAACGTCCTGACTTTC. Translating gives CASSPRTGGTYGANVLTF.

In nucleotides, the CDR3 is TGTGCCAGCAGCAGGGGGCGATTAACGAACACTGAAGCTTTCTTT. It translates to CASSRGRLTNTEAFF. The chain combines TRBV9 with TRBJ1-1, with 7 bases aligning to TRBD1. CDR3 size: 15 residues. CDR1 is SGDLS and CDR2 is YYNGEE in the germline V gene. The trim removed 4 bases at V and 1 base at J, leaving 7 bases unmatched. Complete variable domain (other parts from reference TRBV9 and TRBJ1-1): DSGVTQTPKHLITATGQRVTLRCSPRSGDLSVYWYQQSLDQGLQFLIQYYNGEERAKGNILERFSAQQFPDLHSELNLSSLELGDSALYFCASSRGRLTNTEAFFGQGTRLTVV.

This sequence joins TRBV4-2 and TRBJ1-1; D might be TRBD1 (5 bases). V was pared by 0 bases and J by 4 bases, with 12 bases between. CDR1 and CDR2 from the germline V gene are LGHNA and YNFKEQ. The CDR3 spans 15 residues. In DNA, the CDR3 is TGTGCCAGCAGCCAAGATGGGGCTGGACCCACTGAAGCTTTCTTT. Protein sequence: CASSQDGAGPTEAFF.

This clone was observed a few times. The rearrangement links TRBV9 to TRBJ1-1, with D possibly TRBD1 on 5 matching bases. The ends were cut back, 4 bases at V and 3 bases at J, with 19 bases in the middle. The germline CDR1 and CDR2 sequences are SGDLS and YYNGEE. The CDR3 extends over 16 amino acids. CDR3 in amino acids: CASSPDIGAVDTEAFF. CDR3 sequence (DNA): TGTGCCAGCAGCCCAGACATTGGGGCAGTGGACACTGAAGCTTTCTTT.

The V call is TRBV5-1, the J call TRBJ2-2; TRBD1 is a possible D gene (5 bases). CDR1 and CDR2 from the germline V gene are SGHRS and YFSETQ. The CDR3 sequence is 14 residues long. Trimming stripped 4 bases from V and 1 base from J, with 8 bases between. The CDR3 is CASSLTGNTGELFF. For the CDR3, the DNA is TGCGCCAGCAGCCTTACAGGGAACACCGGGGAGCTGTTTTTT.

This chain connects TRBV5-1 to TRBJ1-3; 8 bases are shared with TRBD1. This CDR3 is 15 amino acids long. Germline CDR1 reads SGHRS; CDR2 reads YFSETQ. Trimming cost V 2 bases and J 4 bases; bases outside gene matches: 5. The chain's CDR3 is CASSFRGHGGNTIYF. The CDR3 DNA reads as TGCGCCAGCAGCTTCAGGGGGCATGGAGGAAACACCATATATTTT.

The rearrangement uses TRBV30 and TRBJ2-2; TRBD2 is a possible D gene (5 bases). The germline V gene has CDR1 GTSNPN and CDR2 SVGIG (reference sequence). This CDR3 comprises 16 residues. The V and J ends lost 0 bases and 6 bases respectively, with 17 bases between them. In nucleotides, the CDR3 is TGTGCCTGGAGTGTAGCTGGGAGAGAAGTCTCCGGGGAGCTGTTTTTT. Translation gives CAWSVAGREVSGELFF. Based on the CDR3 plus reference TRBV30 and TRBJ2-2, the full variable domain is SQTIHQWPATLVQPVGSPLSLECTVEGTSNPNLYWYRQAAGRGLQLLFYSVGIGQISSEVPQNLSASRPQDRQFILSSKKLLLSDSGFYLCAWSVAGREVSGELFFGEGSRLTVL.

The chain uses TRBV19 and TRBJ1-6, with a weak D call TRBD1 (5 bases). This CDR3 spans 16 amino acids. CDR1 is LNHDA and CDR2 is SQIVND in the germline V gene (reference sequence). Between the trimmed V and J ends, which lost 0 bases and 7 bases, there was a span of 13 bases. CDR3 region: CASSIDRQGGNSPLHF. The CDR3 region has the DNA TGTGCCAGTAGTATAGATCGGCAGGGAGGGAATTCACCCCTCCACTTT. Supplemented by reference TRBV19 and TRBJ1-6, the full variable domain reads DGGITQSPKYLFRKEGQNVTLSCEQNLNHDAMYWYRQDPGQGLRLIYYSQIVNDFQKGDIAEGYSVSREKKESFPLTVTSAQKNPTAFYLCASSIDRQGGNSPLHFGNGTRLTVT.

The rearrangement links TRBV30 to TRBJ1-3; D may be TRBD1 (5 bases). Trimming shortened V by 0 bases and J by 2 bases, and 11 bases separated the two germline ends. Germline lookup yields CDR1 GTSNPN and CDR2 SVGIG (reference sequence). The CDR3 runs to 15 residues. The CDR3 nucleotides read TGTGCCTGGAGTGTGGACATTCGAACTGGAAACACCATATATTTT. It specifies CAWSVDIRTGNTIYF.

There are many counts of this clone. V gene TRBV7-9 combines with J gene TRBJ1-2; tentative D call: TRBD1 (5 bases). The CDR3 runs 12 residues. Looked up from germline, CDR1 is SEHNR and CDR2 is FQNEAQ (reference sequence). Between the trimmed V and J ends, which lost 7 bases and 3 bases, there was a span of 9 bases. The CDR3 loop reads CASTQGYYGYTF. In DNA form, the CDR3 reads TGTGCCAGCACCCAGGGCTACTATGGCTACACCTTC. The entire variable domain, with the rest obtained from reference TRBV7-9 and TRBJ1-2, is as follows: DTGVSQNPRHKITKRGQNVTFRCDPISEHNRLYWYRQTLGQGPEFLTYFQNEAQLEKSRLLSDRFSAERPKGSFSTLEIQRTEQGDSAMYLCASTQGYYGYTFGSGTRLTVV.

The chain uses TRBV28 and TRBJ2-5; no reliable D call. The tail of the sequence fits TRBJ2-7 better, so the J call may be wrong. Germline V gene data show CDR1 as MDHEN and CDR2 as SYDVKM. There are 13 residues in the CDR3. The CDR3 reads CASRMPNTYEQYF. CDR3 nucleotides: TGTGCCAGCAGGATGCCAAATACCTACGAGCAGTACTTC.

The chain couples TRBV9 to TRBJ1-4; 7 bases are shared with TRBD1. Germline-derived CDR1 and CDR2 are SGDLS and YYNGEE. V dropped 0 bases and J dropped 4; count of bases not matched to a gene: 3. The CDR3 consists of 15 residues. The CDR3 sequence: CASSVGGGSNEKLFF. CDR3 in DNA: TGTGCCAGCAGCGTAGGAGGGGGCAGTAATGAAAAACTGTTTTTT.

This rearrangement joins TRBV27 to TRBJ1-5, with 8 positions matching TRBD1. V lost 6 bases to trimming and J lost 7 bases; unmatched junction nucleotides: 8. This CDR3 is 14 amino acids long. Germline V CDR1 and CDR2: MNHEY, SMNVEV (reference sequence). DNA of the CDR3: TGTGCCAGCAGCCGTACCACAGGGGGACAGCCCCAGCATTTT. It is translated as CASSRTTGGQPQHF.

This chain connects TRBV6-5 to TRBJ2-7; D is ambiguous. The V end lost 5 bases, the J end lost 6 bases, and 17 bases lay between the germline ends. The CDR3 spans 14 residues. The germline V gene has CDR1 MNHEY and CDR2 SVGAGI. The CDR3 DNA is TGTGCCAGCAGTATCGGCAGCGCCCGCGCCGAGCAGTACTTC. Translated, it gives CASSIGSARAEQYF.

This clone was seen a handful of times. This chain links TRBV2 with TRBJ1-6; the match to TRBD1 covers 7 bases. Germline CDR1 SNHLY, CDR2 FYNNEI. J was trimmed by 10 bases and V by 5 bases; bases with no gene match: 2. There are 12 residues in the CDR3. CDR3 in amino acids: CASSPDRSPLHF. DNA of the CDR3: TGTGCCAGCAGTCCGGACAGGTCACCCCTCCACTTT.

The chain uses TRBV6-4 and TRBJ2-6, with unresolved D. Trimming left V 0 bases short and J 0 bases short, with 3 bases between. The CDR3 runs to 15 residues. The V gene's germline CDR1 is MRHNA and CDR2 SNTAGT. The CDR3 reads CASSDSHSGANVLTF. The DNA of the CDR3 is TGTGCCAGCAGTGACTCACACTCTGGGGCCAACGTCCTGACTTTC.

The chain employs TRBV15 and TRBJ2-7; TRBD2 matches at 10 bases. Germline V gives CDR1 LNHNV, CDR2 YYDKDF (reference sequence). V lost 0 bases and J lost 5; bases outside the gene matches: 13. This CDR3 spans 18 amino acids. This CDR3 is CATSRDLPLAGVMNEQYF. In nucleotides, the CDR3 is TGTGCCACCAGCAGAGATCTCCCTCTAGCGGGGGTGATGAACGAGCAGTACTTC.